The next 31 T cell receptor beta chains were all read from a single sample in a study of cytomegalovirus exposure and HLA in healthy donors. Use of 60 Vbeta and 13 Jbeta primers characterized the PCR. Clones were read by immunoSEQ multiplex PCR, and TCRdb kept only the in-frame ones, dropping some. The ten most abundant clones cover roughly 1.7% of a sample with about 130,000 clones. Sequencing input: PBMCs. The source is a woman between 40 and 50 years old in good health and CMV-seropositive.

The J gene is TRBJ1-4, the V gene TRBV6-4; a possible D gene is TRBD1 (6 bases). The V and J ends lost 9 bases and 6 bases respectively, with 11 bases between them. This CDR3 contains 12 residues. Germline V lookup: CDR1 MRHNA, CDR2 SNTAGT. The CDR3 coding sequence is TGTGCCAGAGTTCACAGGGATGAAAAACTGTTTTTT. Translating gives CARVHRDEKLFF.

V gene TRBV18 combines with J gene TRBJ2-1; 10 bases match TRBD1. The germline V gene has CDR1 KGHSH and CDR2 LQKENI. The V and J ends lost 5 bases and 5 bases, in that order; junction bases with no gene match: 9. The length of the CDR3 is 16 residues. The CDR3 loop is CASSTPGQGSNNEQFF. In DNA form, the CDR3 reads TGTGCCAGCTCAACCCCGGGACAGGGGTCGAACAATGAGCAGTTCTTC.

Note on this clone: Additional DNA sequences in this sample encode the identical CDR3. This chain's CDR3 is CASSQASGSYEQYF. DNA for the CDR3: TGCGCCAGCAGCCAAGCTAGCGGGAGTTACGAGCAGTACTTC. This sequence joins TRBV4-3 and TRBJ2-7, with TRBD2 matching over 10 bases. V gave up 1 base and J gave up 4 bases; unmatched junction bases: 1. The germline V gene has CDR1 LGHNA and CDR2 YSLEER. This CDR3 comprises 14 residues.

This chain's CDR3 is CATSSGGSGQPQHF. The CDR3 bases are TGTGCCACCAGCAGTGGCGGCTCTGGTCAGCCCCAGCATTTT. V usage is TRBV15 and J usage is TRBJ1-5; no clear D gene. V was trimmed by 3 bases and J by 6 bases, leaving 12 bases between them. Looked up from germline, CDR1 is LNHNV and CDR2 is YYDKDF (reference sequence). CDR3 length equals 14 residues.

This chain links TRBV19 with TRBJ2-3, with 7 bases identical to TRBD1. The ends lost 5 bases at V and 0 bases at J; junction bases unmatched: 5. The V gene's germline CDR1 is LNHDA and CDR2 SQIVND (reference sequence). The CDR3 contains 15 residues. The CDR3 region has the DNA TGTGCCAGTAGTCGGGACAGCTTAAGCACAGATACGCAGTATTTT. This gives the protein CASSRDSLSTDTQYF.

CDR3 bases: TGCAGCGTTGGGACAGGGACCTCTGGGGCCAACGTCCTGACTTTC. Translated, it gives CSVGTGTSGANVLTF. V gene TRBV29-1 combines with J gene TRBJ2-6, with 8 bases lining up with TRBD1. V shed 4 bases and J 0 bases; nucleotides not matched to a gene: 2. Germline V gene data show CDR1 as SQVTM and CDR2 as ANQGSEA. The CDR3 totals 15 residues.

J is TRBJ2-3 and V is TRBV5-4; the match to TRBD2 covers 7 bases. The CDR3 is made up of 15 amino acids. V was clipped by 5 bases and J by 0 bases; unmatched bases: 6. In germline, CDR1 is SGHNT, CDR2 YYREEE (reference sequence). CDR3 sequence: CASRFSGSSTDTQYF. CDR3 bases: TGTGCCAGCAGGTTTAGCGGGTCTAGCACAGATACGCAGTATTTT. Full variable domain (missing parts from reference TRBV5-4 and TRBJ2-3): ETGVTQSPTHLIKTRGQQVTLRCSSQSGHNTVSWYQQALGQGPQFIFQYYREEENGRGNFPPRFSGLQFPNYSSELNVNALELDDSALYLCASRFSGSSTDTQYFGPGTRLTVL.

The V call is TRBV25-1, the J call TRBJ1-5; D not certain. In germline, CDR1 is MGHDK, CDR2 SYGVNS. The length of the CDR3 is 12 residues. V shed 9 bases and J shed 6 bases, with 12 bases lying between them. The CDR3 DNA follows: TGTGCCAGTCGTGCGGGGTTTCAGCCCCAGCATTTT. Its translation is CASRAGFQPQHF.

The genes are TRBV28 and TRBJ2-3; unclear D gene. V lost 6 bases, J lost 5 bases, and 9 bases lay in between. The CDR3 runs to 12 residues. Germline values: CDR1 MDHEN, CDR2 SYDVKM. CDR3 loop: CASRAGIDTQYF. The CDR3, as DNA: TGTGCCAGCAGAGCAGGAATAGATACGCAGTATTTT.

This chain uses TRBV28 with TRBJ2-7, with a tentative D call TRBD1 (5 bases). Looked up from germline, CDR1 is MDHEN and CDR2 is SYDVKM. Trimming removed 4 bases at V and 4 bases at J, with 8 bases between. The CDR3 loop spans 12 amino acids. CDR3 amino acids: CASSSGIYEQYF. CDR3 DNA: TGTGCCAGCAGTTCAGGGATATACGAGCAGTACTTC.

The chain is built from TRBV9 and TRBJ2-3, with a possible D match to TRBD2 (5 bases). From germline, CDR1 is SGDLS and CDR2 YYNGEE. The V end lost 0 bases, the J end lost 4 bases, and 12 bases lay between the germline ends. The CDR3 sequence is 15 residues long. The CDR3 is CASSVGGAVPDTQYF. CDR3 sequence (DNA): TGTGCCAGCAGCGTAGGGGGAGCGGTTCCAGATACGCAGTATTTT.

CDR3 sequence: CASSLGRGLAGAEQYF. The CDR3 DNA follows: TGTGCCAGCAGCTTAGGGCGGGGACTAGCGGGAGCCGAGCAGTACTTC. The genes are TRBV11-2 and TRBJ2-7, with 14 bases that match TRBD2. CDR3 length: 16 amino acids. Trimming at V came to 1 base and at J to 6 bases, leaving 5 bases not matched to a gene. From germline, CDR1 is SGHAT and CDR2 FQNNGV.

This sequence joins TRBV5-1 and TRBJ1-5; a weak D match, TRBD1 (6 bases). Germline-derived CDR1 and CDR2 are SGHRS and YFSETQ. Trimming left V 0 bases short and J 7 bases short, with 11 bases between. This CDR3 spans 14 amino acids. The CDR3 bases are TGCGCCAGCAGCTTGGCGGGAGGGGGACAGCCCCAGCATTTT. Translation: CASSLAGGGQPQHF.

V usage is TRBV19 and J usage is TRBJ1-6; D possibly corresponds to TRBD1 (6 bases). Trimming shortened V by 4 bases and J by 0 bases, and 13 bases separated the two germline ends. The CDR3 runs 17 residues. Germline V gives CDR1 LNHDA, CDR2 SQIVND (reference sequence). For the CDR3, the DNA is TGTGCCAGTAGTACCAGACAGGCAAGCTCCTATAATTCACCCCTCCACTTT. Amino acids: CASSTRQASSYNSPLHF.

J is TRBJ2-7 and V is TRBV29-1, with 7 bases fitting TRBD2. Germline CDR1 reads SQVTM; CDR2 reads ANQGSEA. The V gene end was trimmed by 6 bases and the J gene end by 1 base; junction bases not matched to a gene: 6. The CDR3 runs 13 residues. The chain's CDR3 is CSVVGGVSYEQYF. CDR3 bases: TGCAGCGTCGTTGGGGGGGTGTCCTACGAGCAGTACTTC.

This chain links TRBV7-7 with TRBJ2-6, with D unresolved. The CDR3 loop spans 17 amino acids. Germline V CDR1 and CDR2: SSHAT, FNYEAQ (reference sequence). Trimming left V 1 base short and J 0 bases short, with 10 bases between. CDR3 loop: CASSLGTPGSGANVLTF. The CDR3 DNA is TGTGCCAGCAGCTTAGGAACTCCTGGCTCTGGGGCCAACGTCCTGACTTTC.

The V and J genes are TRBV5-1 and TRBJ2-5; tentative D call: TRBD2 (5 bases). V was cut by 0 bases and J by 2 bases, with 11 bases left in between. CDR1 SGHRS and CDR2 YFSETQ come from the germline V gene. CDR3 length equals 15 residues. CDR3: CASSLGFLAQETQYF. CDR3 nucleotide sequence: TGCGCCAGCAGCTTGGGATTTCTAGCTCAAGAGACCCAGTACTTC.

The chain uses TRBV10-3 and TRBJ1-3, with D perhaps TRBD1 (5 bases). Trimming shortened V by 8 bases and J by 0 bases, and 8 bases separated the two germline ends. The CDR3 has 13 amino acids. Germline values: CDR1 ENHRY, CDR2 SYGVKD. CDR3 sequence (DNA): TGTGCCATCGGGACTGCCTCTGGAAACACCATATATTTT. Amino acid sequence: CAIGTASGNTIYF.

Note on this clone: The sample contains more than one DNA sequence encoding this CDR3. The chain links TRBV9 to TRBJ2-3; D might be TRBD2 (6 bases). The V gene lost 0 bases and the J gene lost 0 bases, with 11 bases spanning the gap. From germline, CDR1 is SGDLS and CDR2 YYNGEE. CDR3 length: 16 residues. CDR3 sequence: CASSVGSSGSTDTQYF. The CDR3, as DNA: TGTGCCAGCAGCGTAGGTTCGAGCGGGAGCACAGATACGCAGTATTTT. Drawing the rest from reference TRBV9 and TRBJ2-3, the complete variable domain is DSGVTQTPKHLITATGQRVTLRCSPRSGDLSVYWYQQSLDQGLQFLIQYYNGEERAKGNILERFSAQQFPDLHSELNLSSLELGDSALYFCASSVGSSGSTDTQYFGPGTRLTVL.

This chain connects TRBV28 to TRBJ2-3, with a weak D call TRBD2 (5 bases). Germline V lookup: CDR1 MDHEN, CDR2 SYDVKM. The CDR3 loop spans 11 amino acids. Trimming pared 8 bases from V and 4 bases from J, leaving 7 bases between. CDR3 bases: TGTGCCAGCGGGAGTGCAGATACGCAGTATTTT. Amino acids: CASGSADTQYF.

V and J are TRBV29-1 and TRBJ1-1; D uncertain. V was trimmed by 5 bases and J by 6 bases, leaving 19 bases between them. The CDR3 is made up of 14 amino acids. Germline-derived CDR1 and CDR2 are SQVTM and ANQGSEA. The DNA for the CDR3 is TGCAGCGTTACCGGACTGGGAGGCCAGGCTGAAGCTTTCTTT. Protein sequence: CSVTGLGGQAEAFF.

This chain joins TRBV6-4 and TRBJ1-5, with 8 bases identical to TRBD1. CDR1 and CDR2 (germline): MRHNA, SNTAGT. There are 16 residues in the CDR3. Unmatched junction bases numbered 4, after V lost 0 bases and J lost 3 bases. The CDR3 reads CASSDSQGAYNQPQHF. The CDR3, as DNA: TGTGCCAGCAGTGACTCCCAGGGGGCATACAATCAGCCCCAGCATTTT.

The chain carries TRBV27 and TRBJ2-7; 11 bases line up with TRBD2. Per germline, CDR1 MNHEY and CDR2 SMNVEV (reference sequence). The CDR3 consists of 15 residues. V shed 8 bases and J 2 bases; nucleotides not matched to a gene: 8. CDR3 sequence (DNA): TGTGCCAGCCTCCCCCTAGCGGGAGGTCCCTACGAGCAGTACTTC. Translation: CASLPLAGGPYEQYF.

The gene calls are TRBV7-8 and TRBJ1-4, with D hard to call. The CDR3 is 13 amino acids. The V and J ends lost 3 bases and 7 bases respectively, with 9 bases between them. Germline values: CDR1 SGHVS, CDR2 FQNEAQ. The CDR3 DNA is TGTGCCAGCAGCTTGGGGAGGGTTGAAAAACTGTTTTTT. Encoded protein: CASSLGRVEKLFF.

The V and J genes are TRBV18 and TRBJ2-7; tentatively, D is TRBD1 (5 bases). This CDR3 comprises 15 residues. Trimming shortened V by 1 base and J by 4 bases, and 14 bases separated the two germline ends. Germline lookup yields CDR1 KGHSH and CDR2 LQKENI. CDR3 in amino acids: CASSPRSGRFYEQYF. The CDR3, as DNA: TGTGCCAGCTCACCACGGTCAGGGCGTTTTTACGAGCAGTACTTC.

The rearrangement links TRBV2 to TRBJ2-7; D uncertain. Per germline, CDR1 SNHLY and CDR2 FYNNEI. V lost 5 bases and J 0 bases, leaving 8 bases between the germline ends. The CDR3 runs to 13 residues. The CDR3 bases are TGTGCCAGCAGTCTGGAGTTCTCCTACGAGCAGTACTTC. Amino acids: CASSLEFSYEQYF.

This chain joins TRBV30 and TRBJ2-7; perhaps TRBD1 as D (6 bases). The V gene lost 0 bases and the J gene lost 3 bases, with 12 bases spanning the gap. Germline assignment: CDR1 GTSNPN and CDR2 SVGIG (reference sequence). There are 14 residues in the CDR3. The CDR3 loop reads CAWSVQGRFYEQYF. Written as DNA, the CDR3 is TGTGCCTGGAGTGTACAGGGCAGATTCTACGAGCAGTACTTC.

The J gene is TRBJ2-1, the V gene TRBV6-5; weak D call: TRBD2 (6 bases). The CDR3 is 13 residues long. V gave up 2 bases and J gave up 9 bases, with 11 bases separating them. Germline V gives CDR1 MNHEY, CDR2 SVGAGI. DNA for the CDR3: TGTGCCAGCAGTTACCGCCGGGACTCTGAGCAGTTCTTC. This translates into CASSYRRDSEQFF.

In DNA, the CDR3 is TGTGCCAGCAGTTCCCTTAGCGGGAGCGCGAGTGAGCAGTTCTTC. Translated, it gives CASSSLSGSASEQFF. The V gene is TRBV6-5, the J gene TRBJ2-1, with 9 bases lining up with TRBD2. V gave up 4 bases and J gave up 9 bases; unmatched junction bases: 10. This CDR3 is 15 amino acids long. The germline gives CDR1 MNHEY, CDR2 SVGAGI.

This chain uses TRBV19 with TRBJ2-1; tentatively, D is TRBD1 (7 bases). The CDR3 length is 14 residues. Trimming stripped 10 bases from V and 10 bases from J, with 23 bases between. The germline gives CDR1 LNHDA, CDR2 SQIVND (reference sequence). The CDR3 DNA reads TGTGCCACAAGTACGACAGGGAGGTTATGGGAGCAGTTCTTC. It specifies CATSTTGRLWEQFF.

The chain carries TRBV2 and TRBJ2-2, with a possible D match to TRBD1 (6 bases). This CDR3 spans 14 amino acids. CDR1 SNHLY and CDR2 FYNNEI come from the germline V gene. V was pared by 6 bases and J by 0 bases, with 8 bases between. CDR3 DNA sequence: TGTGCCAGCAGACAGGGAACGAACACCGGGGAGCTGTTTTTT. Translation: CASRQGTNTGELFF.